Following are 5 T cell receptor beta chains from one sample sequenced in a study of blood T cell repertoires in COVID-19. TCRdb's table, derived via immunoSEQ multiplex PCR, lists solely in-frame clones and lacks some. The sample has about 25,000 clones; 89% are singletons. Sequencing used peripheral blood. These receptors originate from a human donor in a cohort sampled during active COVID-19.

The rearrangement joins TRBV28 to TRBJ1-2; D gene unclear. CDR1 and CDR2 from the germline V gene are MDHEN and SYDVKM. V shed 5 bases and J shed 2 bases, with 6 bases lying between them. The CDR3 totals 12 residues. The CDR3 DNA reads TGTGCCAGCAGTCTGACAAACTATGGCTACACCTTC. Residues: CASSLTNYGYTF.

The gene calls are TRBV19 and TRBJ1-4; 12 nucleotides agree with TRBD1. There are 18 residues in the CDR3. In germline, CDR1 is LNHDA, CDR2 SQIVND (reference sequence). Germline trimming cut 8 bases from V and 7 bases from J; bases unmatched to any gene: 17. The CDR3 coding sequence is TGTGCCAGTTCCTCCACCGGGACAGGGGGCCCGATTGGTGAAAAACTGTTTTTT. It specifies CASSSTGTGGPIGEKLFF. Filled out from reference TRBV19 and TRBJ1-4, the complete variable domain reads DGGITQSPKYLFRKEGQNVTLSCEQNLNHDAMYWYRQDPGQGLRLIYYSQIVNDFQKGDIAEGYSVSREKKESFPLTVTSAQKNPTAFYLCASSSTGTGGPIGEKLFFGSGTQLSVL.

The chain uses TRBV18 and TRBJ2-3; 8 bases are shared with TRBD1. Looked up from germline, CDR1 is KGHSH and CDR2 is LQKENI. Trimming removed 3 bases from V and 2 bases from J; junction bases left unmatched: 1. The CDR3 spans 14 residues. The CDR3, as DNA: TGTGCCAGCTCACCGGACAGGGACACAGATACGCAGTATTTT. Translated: CASSPDRDTDTQYF.

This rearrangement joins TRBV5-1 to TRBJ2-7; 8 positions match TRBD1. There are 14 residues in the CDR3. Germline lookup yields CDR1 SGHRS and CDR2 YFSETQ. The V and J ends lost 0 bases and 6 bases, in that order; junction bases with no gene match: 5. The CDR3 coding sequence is TGCGCCAGCAGCTTGGGTCTAGGGACAGGCGAGCAGTACTTC. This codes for CASSLGLGTGEQYF.

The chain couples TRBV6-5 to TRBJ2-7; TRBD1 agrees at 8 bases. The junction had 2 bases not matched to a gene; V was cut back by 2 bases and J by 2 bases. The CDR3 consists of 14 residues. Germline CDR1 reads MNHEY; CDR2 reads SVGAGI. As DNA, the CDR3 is TGTGCCAGCAGTTACCGGACAGGGCCCTACGAGCAGTACTTC. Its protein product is CASSYRTGPYEQYF.